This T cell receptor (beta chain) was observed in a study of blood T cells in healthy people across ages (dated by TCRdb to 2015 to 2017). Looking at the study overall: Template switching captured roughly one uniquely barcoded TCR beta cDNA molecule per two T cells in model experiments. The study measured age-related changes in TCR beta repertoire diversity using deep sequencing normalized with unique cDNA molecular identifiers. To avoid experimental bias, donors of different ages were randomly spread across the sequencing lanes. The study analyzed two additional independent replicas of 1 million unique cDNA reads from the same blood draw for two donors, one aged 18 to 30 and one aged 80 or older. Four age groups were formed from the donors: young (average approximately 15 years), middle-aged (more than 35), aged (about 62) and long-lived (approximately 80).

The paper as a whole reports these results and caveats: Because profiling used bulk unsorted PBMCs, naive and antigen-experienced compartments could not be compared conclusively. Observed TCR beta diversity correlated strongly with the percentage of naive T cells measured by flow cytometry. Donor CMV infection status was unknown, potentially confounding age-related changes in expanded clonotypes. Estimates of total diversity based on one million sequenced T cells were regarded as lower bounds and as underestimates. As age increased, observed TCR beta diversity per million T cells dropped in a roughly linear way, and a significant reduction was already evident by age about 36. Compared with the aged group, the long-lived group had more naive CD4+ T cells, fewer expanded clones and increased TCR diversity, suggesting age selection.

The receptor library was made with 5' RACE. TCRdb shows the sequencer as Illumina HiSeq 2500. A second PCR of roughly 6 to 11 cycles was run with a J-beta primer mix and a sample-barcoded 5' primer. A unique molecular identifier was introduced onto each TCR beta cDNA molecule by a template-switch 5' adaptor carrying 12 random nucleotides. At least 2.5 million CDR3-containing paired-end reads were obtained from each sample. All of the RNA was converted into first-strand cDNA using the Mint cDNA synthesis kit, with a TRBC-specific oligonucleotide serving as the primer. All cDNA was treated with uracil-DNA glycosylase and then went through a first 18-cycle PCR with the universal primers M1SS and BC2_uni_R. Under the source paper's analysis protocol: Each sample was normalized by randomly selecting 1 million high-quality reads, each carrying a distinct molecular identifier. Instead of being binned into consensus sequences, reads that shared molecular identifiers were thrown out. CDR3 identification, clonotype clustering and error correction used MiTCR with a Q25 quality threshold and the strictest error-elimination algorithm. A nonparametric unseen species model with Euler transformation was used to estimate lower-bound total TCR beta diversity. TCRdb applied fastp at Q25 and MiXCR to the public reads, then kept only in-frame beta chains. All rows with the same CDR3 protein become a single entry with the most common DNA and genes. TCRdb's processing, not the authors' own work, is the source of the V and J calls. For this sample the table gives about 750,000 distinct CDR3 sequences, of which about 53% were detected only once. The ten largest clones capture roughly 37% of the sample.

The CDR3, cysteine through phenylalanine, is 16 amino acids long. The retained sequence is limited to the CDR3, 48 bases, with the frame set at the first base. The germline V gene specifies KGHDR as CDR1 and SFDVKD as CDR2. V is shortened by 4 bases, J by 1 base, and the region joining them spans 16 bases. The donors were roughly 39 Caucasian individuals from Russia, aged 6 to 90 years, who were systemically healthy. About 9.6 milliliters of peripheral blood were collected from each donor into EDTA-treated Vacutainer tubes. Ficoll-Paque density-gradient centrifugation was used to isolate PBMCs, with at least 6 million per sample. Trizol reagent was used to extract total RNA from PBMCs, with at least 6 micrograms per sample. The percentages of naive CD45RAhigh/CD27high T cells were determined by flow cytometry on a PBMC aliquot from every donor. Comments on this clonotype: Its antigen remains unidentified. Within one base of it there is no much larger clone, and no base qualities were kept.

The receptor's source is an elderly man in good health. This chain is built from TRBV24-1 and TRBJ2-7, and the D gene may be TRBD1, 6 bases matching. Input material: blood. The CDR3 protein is CATSEPGQRGSYEQYF. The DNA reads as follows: TGTGCCACCAGTGAGCCAGGACAGCGAGGTTCCTACGAGCAGTACTTC.